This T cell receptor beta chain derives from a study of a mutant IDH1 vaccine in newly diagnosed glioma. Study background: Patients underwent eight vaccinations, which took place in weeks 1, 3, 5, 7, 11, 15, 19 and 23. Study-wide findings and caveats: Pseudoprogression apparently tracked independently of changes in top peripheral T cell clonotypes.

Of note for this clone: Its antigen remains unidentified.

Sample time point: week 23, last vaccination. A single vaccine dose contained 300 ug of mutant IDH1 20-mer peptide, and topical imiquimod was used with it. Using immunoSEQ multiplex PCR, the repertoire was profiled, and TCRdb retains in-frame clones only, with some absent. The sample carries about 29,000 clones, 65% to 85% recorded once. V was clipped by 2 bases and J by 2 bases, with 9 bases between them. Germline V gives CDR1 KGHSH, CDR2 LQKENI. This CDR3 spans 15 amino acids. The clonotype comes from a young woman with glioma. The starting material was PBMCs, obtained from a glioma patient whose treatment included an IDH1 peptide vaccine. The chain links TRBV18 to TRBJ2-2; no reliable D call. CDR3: CASSPSATNTGELFF. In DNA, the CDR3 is TGTGCCAGCTCACCATCCGCCACAAACACCGGGGAGCTGTTTTTT.